Sequencing of this TCR beta chain was carried out in a study of blood T cell repertoires in COVID-19. Across the study: T cells, B-cell-depleted T cells, or PBMCs provided the cDNA or gDNA that served as material.

As originally analysed: Quantification of nucleated cells was approximated via reference gene primer amplification. Sequencing was performed with immunoSEQ multiplex PCR; in TCRdb, only in-frame clones are kept and a portion is missing. For V, J and clone size, that table is used; D and trimming come from the DNA. The data contain around 7,000 clones, 86% of them seen just once; the ten biggest clones take up 8% to 10%. The CDR3 length is 14 residues. V lost 0 bases, J lost 7 bases, and 9 bases lay in between. CDR1 LNHNV and CDR2 YYDKDF come from the germline V gene (reference sequence). This clonotype was sampled from a human donor with active COVID-19. The donor label of this sample is uncertain. V usage is TRBV15 and J usage is TRBJ1-4; the D is unclear. The sample was peripheral blood. The DNA for the CDR3 is TGTGCCACCAGCAGAGATAGGGCGGGTGAAAAACTGTTTTTT. It encodes CATSRDRAGEKLFF.